This T cell receptor (beta chain) appears in the sequencing data of a study of blood T cell repertoires in COVID-19. Measured with immunoSEQ multiplex PCR; TCRdb has only the in-frame clones, and not every one. Among over 110,000 clones listed, 80% to 85% were seen once. The germline V and J ends were trimmed by 5 bases and 7 bases, with 15 bases remaining between them. The length of the CDR3 is 14 residues. Germline-derived CDR1 and CDR2 are SGHKS and YYEKEE (reference sequence). Researchers sorted participants into cohorts using their self-reported clinical history. The rearrangement uses TRBV5-5 and TRBJ1-4, with no clear D. The sequence came from a man between 35 and 55 years old with acute COVID-19. Material: PBMCs or T cells enriched from blood (not recorded which). DNA of the CDR3: TGTGCCAGCAGTCCTCGGGGAGGCGGTGAAAAACTGTTTTTT. It codes for CASSPRGGGEKLFF.